This section outlines one T cell receptor (beta chain) sequence together with its context. Its specificity is unknown. The source of the sample is a study of shared clonotypes between healthy human individuals. CDR1 is SEHNR, CDR2 FQNEAQ, per germline (reference sequence). V lost 4 bases and J 6 bases, leaving 13 bases between the germline ends. The CDR3 sequence is 14 residues long. Whole-study results and caveats: Only a few donors were included, so the genetic and exposure-history diversity represented was limited. Clonotypes that were shared across four donors made up approximately 5% of naive CD4 clonotypes. Naive subsets usually exceeded memory subsets in estimated richness.

Original handling: In the immunoSEQ data, sequences were junction-only and lacked quality scores, so filtering differed. Profiled with immunoSEQ multiplex PCR; TCRdb holds only in-frame clones, not every one. Clonal size and the V and J genes are those of that table, whereas D and trimming came from the DNA. In the table there are over a million clones, roughly 96% of which are singletons. Material: naive CD4+ T cells sorted from blood. Subset indicated: CD45RA+ positively selected. The genes are TRBV7-9 and TRBJ2-1; TRBD2 might be the D (6 bases). This TCR came from a man aged 25 to 40 in good health. The CDR3 bases are TGTGCCAGCAGCTGGAGGGACTGGCGCAATGAGCAGTTCTTC. Translating gives CASSWRDWRNEQFF.